The 13 T cell receptor beta chains in this list originate from one sample, sequenced in a study of blood T cell repertoires in COVID-19. Only in-frame clones appear in the TCRdb table, and some are missing; sequencing was by immunoSEQ multiplex PCR. This table holds about 110,000 clones, over 75% found once. The sequenced sample was peripheral blood. These receptors came from a woman aged 45 to 65 with acute or convalescent COVID-19.

This chain uses TRBV9 with TRBJ1-1; D uncertain. The CDR3 has 15 residues. In germline, CDR1 is SGDLS, CDR2 YYNGEE. V dropped 4 bases and J dropped 10 bases, with 23 bases sitting between them. The CDR3 nucleotides are TGTGCCAGCAGCCCACAACAGACCGACGTGGGCTCAGCTTTCTTT. Amino acid sequence: CASSPQQTDVGSAFF.

This clone was observed a few times. The rearrangement joins TRBV12-3 or TRBV12-4 to TRBJ1-1; TRBD1 is a possible D gene (6 bases). V gave up 5 bases and J gave up 5 bases, with 12 bases separating them. This CDR3 is built from 13 residues. In DNA form, the CDR3 reads TGTGCCAGCAGTCGGACAGAGGGAACTGAAGCTTTCTTT. Its protein is CASSRTEGTEAFF.

A single count supports this clone. The chain employs TRBV9 and TRBJ2-3; 10 bases match TRBD2. This CDR3 has 16 residues. Per germline, CDR1 SGDLS and CDR2 YYNGEE. V lost 2 bases and J lost 4; bases outside the gene matches: 7. Here the CDR3 DNA reads TGTGCCAGCAGCGTCGGAGAGCGGGGGGGCGCAGATACGCAGTATTTT. Translated, it gives CASSVGERGGADTQYF.

The J gene is TRBJ2-7, the V gene TRBV11-2; 9 bases align to TRBD2. V shed 1 base and J 2 bases; nucleotides not matched to a gene: 6. This CDR3 is built from 16 residues. CDR1 is SGHAT and CDR2 is FQNNGV in the germline V gene. CDR3 sequence (DNA): TGTGCCAGCAGCTTAGTATCCCTAGCGGGGCCCTACGAGCAGTACTTC. This encodes CASSLVSLAGPYEQYF.

The V call is TRBV30, the J call TRBJ1-2; D gene uncertain. Trimming took 0 bases from V and 4 from J, leaving 12 bases between them. Per the germline V gene, CDR1 is GTSNPN and CDR2 is SVGIG (reference sequence). This CDR3 has 14 residues. The DNA for the CDR3 is TGTGCCTGGAGTGTACGAGGAGTTCTCTATGGCTACACCTTC. It specifies CAWSVRGVLYGYTF.

This chain uses TRBV11-3 with TRBJ1-3; the D is unclear. The germline CDR1 and CDR2 sequences are SGHNT and YENEEA. This CDR3 has 13 amino acids. V was shortened by 6 bases and J by 1 base, with 7 bases between the two germline ends. DNA of the CDR3: TGTGCCAGCAGTTCGGGGTCTGGAAACACCATATATTTT. Protein product: CASSSGSGNTIYF.

The J gene is TRBJ1-2, the V gene TRBV6-1, with 9 nucleotides matching TRBD1. V trimming: 3 bases; J trimming: 4 bases; junction bases outside the gene matches: 12. The CDR3 covers 17 residues. Germline-derived CDR1 and CDR2 are MNHNS and SASEGT. CDR3 in DNA: TGTGCCAGCAGTGATCCGACGACAGGGGGGATGGCCTATGGCTACACCTTC. Its translation: CASSDPTTGGMAYGYTF.

This clone has more than one count but fewer than ten. V is TRBV5-1 and J is TRBJ1-2; D is possibly TRBD1 (5 bases). The CDR3 covers 13 residues. CDR1 is SGHRS and CDR2 is YFSETQ in the germline V gene. The ends were cut back, 4 bases at V and 5 bases at J, with 12 bases in the middle. The CDR3: CASSPQEMYGYTF. The CDR3 DNA reads as TGCGCCAGCAGCCCACAGGAGATGTATGGCTACACCTTC.

The chain is built from TRBV5-1 and TRBJ2-3, with TRBD1 matching over 9 bases. Germline assignment: CDR1 SGHRS and CDR2 YFSETQ. This CDR3 has 14 amino acids. V lost 0 bases and J lost 5; bases outside the gene matches: 1. The CDR3 reads CASSLAGQGDTQYF. The CDR3 bases are TGCGCCAGCAGCTTGGCGGGACAGGGAGATACGCAGTATTTT.

CDR3 protein: CASSEDRVTDTQYF. The CDR3 DNA follows: TGCGCCAGCAGCGAGGACAGGGTCACAGATACGCAGTATTTT. The chain uses TRBV5-1 and TRBJ2-3; 8 bases map to TRBD1. V gave up 4 bases and J gave up 2 bases; unmatched junction bases: 3. From germline, CDR1 is SGHRS and CDR2 YFSETQ. The CDR3 runs to 14 residues.

This clone was recorded once. V gene TRBV15 combines with J gene TRBJ2-1, with 7 bases identical to TRBD2. The trim removed 4 bases at V and 7 bases at J, leaving 10 bases unmatched. The CDR3 covers 15 residues. The germline V gene has CDR1 LNHNV and CDR2 YYDKDF (reference sequence). The DNA of the CDR3 is TGTGCCACCAGCAATCGGTCGACTAGCCGGAATGAGCAGTTCTTC. Amino acid sequence: CATSNRSTSRNEQFF.

The chain combines TRBV6-1 with TRBJ1-5; the D is unclear. Deletions cut 3 bases from V and 7 bases from J, with 4 bases between. The CDR3 has 11 amino acids. Germline values: CDR1 MNHNS, CDR2 SASEGT. The CDR3 DNA reads TGTGCCAGCAGTGACCCACAGCCCCAGCATTTT. This encodes CASSDPQPQHF.

The V call is TRBV5-8, the J call TRBJ1-5, with unresolved D. The length of the CDR3 is 15 residues. V dropped 2 bases and J dropped 2 bases, with 11 bases sitting between them. Germline V gene data show CDR1 as SGHTS and CDR2 as YDEGEE. In nucleotides, the CDR3 is TGTGCCAGCAGCTTTTCGGGTAAGGGCAATCAGCCCCAGCATTTT. Protein product: CASSFSGKGNQPQHF.